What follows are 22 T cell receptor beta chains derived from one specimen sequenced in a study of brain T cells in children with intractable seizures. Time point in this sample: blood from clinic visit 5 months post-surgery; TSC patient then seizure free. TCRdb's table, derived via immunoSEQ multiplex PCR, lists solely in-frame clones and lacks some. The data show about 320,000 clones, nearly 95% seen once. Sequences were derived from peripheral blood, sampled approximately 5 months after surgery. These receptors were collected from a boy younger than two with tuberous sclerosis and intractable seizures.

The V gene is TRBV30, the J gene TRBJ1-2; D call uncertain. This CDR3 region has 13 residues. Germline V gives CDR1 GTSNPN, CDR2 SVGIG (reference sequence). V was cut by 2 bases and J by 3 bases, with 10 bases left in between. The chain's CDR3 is CAWSPDIYYGYTF. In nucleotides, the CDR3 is TGTGCCTGGAGTCCTGACATATACTATGGCTACACCTTC.

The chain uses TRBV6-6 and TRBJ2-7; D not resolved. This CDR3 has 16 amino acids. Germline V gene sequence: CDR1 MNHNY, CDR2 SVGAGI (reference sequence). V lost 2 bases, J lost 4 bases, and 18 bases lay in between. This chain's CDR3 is CASSYPYTLVRYEQYF. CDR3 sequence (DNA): TGTGCCAGCAGTTACCCGTACACACTTGTACGGTACGAGCAGTACTTC.

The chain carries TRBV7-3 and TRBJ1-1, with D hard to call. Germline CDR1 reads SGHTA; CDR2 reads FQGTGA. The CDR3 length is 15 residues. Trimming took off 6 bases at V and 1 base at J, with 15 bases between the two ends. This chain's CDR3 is CASSLGGSQNTEAFF. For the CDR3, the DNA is TGTGCCAGCAGTCTAGGTGGGAGCCAGAACACTGAAGCTTTCTTT.

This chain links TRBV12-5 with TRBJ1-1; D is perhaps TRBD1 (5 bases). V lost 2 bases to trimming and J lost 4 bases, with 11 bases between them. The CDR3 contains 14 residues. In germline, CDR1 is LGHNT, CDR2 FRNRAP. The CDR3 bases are TGTGCTAGTGGTTTGTGGGGCGAATCCACTGAAGCTTTCTTT. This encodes CASGLWGESTEAFF.

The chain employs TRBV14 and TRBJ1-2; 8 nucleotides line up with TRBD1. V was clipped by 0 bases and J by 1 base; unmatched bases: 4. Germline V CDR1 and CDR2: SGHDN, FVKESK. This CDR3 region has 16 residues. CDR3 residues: CASSQEGDRGNYGYTF. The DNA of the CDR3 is TGTGCCAGCAGCCAAGAAGGAGACAGGGGTAACTATGGCTACACCTTC.

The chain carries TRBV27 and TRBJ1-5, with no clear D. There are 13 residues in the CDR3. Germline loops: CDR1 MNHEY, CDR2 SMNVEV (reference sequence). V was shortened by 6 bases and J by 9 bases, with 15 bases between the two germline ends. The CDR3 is CASSNQLSGPQHF. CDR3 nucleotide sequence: TGTGCCAGCAGCAACCAACTCTCTGGGCCCCAGCATTTT.

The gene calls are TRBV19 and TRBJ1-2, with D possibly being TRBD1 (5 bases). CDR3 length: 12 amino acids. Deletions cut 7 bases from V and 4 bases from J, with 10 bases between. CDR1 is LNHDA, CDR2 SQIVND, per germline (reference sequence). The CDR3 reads CASIRQGYGYTF. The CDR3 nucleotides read TGTGCCAGTATCCGGCAGGGCTATGGCTACACCTTC.

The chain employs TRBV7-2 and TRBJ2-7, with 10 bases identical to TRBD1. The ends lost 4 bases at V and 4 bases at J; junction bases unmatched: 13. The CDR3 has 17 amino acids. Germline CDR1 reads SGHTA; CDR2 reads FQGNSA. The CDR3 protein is CASSWGLSGTGAYEQYF. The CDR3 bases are TGTGCCAGCAGCTGGGGGCTTTCCGGGACAGGGGCTTACGAGCAGTACTTC.

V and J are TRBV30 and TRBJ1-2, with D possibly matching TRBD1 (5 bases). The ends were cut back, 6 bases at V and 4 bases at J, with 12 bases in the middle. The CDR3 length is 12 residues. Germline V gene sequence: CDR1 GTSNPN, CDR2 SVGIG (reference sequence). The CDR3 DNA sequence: TGTGCCTGCCCAACCGGGACCTATGGCTACACCTTC. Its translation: CACPTGTYGYTF.

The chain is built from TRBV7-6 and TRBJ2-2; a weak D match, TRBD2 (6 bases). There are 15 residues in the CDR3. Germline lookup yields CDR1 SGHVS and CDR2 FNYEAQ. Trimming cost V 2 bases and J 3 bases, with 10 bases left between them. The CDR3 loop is CASSLILADTGELFF. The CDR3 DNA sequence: TGTGCCAGCAGCTTAATACTAGCCGACACCGGGGAGCTGTTTTTT.

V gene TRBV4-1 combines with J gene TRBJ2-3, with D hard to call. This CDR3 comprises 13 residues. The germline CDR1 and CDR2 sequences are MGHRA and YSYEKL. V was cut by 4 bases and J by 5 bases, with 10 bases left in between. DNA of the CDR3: TGCGCCAGCAGCCCCCAGGCGGAAGATACGCAGTATTTT. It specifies CASSPQAEDTQYF.

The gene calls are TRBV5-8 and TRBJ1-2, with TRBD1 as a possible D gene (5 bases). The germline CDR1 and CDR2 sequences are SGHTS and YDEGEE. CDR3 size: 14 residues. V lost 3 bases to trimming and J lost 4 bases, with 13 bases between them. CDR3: CASSYQGPRYGYTF. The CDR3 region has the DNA TGTGCCAGCAGCTACCAGGGCCCCCGCTATGGCTACACCTTC.

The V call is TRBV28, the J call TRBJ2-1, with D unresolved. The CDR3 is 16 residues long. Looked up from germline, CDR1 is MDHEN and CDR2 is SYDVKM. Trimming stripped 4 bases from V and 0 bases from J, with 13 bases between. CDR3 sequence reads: CASSSLRWLSYNEQFF. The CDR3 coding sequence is TGTGCCAGCAGTTCTCTTCGGTGGCTCTCCTACAATGAGCAGTTCTTC.

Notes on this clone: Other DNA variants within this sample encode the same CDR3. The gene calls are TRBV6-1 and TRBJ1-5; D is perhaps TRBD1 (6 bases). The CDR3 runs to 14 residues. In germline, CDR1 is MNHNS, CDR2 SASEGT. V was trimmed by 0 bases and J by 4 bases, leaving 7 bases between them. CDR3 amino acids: CASSEAGGNQPQHF. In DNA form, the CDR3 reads TGTGCCAGCAGTGAAGCAGGGGGGAATCAGCCCCAGCATTTT.

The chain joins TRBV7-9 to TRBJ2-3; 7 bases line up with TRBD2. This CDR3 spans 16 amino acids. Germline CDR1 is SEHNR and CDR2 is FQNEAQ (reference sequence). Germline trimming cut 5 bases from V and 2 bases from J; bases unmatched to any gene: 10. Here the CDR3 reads CASSTTLAAYTDTQYF. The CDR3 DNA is TGTGCCAGCAGCACAACGCTAGCGGCCTACACAGATACGCAGTATTTT.

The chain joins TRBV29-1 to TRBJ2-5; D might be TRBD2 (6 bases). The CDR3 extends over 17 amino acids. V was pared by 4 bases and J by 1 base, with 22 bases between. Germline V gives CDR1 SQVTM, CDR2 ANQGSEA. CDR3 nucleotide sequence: TGCAGCGTTGCAGGACACAAATGGAGGGTCGGCCAAGAGACCCAGTACTTC. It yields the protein CSVAGHKWRVGQETQYF. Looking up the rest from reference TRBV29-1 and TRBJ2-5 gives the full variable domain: SAVISQKPSRDICQRGTSLTIQCQVDSQVTMMFWYRQQPGQSLTLIATANQGSEATYESGFVIDKFPISRPNLTFSTLTVSNMSPEDSSIYLCSVAGHKWRVGQETQYFGPGTRLLVL.

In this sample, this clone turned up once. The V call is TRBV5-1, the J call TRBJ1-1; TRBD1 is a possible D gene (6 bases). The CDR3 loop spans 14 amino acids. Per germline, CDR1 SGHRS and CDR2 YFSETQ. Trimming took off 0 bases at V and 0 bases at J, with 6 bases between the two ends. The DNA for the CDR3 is TGCGCCAGCAGCTTGGGACAGGTGAACACTGAAGCTTTCTTT. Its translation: CASSLGQVNTEAFF. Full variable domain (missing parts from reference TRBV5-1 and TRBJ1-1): KAGVTQTPRYLIKTRGQQVTLSCSPISGHRSVSWYQQTPGQGLQFLFEYFSETQRNKGNFPGRFSGRQFSNSRSEMNVSTLELGDSALYLCASSLGQVNTEAFFGQGTRLTVV.

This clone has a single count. CDR3 in amino acids: CATSRQRGTYNEQFF. Here the CDR3 DNA reads TGTGCCACCAGCAGACAGCGGGGGACCTACAATGAGCAGTTCTTC. The chain recombines TRBV15 with TRBJ2-1; 8 bases fit TRBD2. The CDR3 contains 15 residues. CDR1 and CDR2 (germline): LNHNV, YYDKDF (reference sequence). V shed 2 bases and J 2 bases; nucleotides not matched to a gene: 2.

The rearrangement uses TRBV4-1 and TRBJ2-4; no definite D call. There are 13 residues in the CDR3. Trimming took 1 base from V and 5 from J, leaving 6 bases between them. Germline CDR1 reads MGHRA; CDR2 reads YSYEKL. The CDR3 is CASSQGRENIQYF. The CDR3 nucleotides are TGCGCCAGCAGCCAAGGACGGGAAAACATTCAGTACTTC.

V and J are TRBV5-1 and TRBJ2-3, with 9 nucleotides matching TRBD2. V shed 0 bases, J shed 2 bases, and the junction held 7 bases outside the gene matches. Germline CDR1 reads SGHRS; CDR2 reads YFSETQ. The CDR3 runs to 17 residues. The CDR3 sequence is CASSLGTSVRVTDTQYF. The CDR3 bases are TGCGCCAGCAGCTTGGGGACTAGCGTCCGGGTCACAGATACGCAGTATTTT.

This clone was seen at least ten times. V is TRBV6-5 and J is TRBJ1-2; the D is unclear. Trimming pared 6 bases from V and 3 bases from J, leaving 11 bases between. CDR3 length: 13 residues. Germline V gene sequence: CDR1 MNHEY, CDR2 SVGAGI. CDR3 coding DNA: TGTGCCAGCAGATTGGACCCTGACTATGGCTACACCTTC. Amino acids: CASRLDPDYGYTF.

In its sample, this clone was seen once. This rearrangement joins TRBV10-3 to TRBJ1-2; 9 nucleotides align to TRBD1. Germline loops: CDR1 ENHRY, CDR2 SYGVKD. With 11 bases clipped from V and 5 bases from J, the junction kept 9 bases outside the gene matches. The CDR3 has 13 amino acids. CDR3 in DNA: TGTGCCGCACGAGGGACAGGGCCTTATGGCTACACCTTC. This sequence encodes CAARGTGPYGYTF.